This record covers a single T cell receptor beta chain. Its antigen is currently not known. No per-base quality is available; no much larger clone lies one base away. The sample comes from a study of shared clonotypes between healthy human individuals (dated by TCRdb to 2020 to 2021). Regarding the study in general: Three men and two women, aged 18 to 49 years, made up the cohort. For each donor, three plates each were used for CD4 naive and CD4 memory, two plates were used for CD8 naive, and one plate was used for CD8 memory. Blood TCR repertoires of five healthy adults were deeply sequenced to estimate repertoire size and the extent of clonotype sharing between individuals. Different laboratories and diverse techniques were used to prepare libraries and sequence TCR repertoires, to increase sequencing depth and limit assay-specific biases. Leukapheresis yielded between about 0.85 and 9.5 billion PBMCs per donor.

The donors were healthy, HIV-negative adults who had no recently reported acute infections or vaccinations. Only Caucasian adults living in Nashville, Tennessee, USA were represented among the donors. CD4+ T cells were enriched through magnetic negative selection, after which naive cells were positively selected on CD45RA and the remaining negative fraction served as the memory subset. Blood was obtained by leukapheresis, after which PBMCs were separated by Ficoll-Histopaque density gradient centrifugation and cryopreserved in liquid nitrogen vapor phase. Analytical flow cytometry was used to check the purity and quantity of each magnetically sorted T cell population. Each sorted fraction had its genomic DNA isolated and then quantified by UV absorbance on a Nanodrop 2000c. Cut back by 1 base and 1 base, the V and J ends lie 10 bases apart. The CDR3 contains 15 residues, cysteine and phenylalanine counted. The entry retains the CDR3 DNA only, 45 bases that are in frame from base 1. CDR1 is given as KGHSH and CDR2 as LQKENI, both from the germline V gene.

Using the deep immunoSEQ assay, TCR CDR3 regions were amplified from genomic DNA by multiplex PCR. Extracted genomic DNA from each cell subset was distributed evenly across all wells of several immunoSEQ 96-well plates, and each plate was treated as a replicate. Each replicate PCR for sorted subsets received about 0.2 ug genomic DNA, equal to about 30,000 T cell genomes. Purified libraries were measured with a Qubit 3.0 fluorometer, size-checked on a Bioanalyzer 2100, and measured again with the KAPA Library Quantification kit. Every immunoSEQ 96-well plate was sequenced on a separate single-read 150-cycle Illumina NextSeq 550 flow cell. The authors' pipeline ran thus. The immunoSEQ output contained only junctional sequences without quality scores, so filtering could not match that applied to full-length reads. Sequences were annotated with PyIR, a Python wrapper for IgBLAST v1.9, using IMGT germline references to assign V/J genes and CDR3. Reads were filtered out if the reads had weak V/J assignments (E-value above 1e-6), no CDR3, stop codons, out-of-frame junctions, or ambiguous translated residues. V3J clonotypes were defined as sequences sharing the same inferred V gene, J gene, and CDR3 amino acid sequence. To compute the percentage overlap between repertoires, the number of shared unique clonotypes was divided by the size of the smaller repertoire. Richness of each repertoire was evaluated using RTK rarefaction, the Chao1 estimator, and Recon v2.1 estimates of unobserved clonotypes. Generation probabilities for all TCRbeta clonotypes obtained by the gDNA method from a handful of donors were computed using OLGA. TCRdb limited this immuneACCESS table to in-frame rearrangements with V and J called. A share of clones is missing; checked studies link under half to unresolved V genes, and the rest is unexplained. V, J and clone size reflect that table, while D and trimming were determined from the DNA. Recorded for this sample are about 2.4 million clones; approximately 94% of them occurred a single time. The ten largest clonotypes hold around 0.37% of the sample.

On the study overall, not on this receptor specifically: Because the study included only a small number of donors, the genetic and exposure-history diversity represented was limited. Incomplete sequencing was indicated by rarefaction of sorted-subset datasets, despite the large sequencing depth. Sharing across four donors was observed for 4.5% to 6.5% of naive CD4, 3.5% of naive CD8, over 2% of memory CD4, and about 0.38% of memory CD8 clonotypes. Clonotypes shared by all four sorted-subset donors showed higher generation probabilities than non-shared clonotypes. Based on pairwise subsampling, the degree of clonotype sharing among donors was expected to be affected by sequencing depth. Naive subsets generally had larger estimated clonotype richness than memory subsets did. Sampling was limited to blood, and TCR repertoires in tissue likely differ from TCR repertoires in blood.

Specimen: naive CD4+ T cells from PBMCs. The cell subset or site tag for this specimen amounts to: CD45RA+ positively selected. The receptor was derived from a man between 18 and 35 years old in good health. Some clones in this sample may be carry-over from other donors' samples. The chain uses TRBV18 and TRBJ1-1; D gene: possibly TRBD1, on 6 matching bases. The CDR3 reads CASSPQGGENTEAFF. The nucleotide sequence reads TGTGCCAGCTCACCACAGGGGGGGGAGAACACTGAAGCTTTCTTT. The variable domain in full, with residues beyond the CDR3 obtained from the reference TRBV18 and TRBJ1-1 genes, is NAGVMQNPRHLVRRRGQEARLRCSPMKGHSHVYWYRQLPEEGLKFMVYLQKENIIDESGMPKERFSAEFPKEGPSILRIQQVVRGDSAAYFCASSPQGGENTEAFFGQGTRLTVV.